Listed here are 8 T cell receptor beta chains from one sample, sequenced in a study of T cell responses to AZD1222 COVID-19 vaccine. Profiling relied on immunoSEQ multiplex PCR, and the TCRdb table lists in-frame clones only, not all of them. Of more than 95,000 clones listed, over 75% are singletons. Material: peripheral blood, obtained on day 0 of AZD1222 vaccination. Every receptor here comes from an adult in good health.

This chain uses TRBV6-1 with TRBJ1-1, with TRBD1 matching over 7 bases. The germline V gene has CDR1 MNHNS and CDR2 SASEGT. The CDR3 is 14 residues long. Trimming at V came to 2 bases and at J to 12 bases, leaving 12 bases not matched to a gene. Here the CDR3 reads CASSENRQGERTFF. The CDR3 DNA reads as TGTGCCAGCAGTGAAAATAGGCAGGGGGAAAGAACTTTCTTT.

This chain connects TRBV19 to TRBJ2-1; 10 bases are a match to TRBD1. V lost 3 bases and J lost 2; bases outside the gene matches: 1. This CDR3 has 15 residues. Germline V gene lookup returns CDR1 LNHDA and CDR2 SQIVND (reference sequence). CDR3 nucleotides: TGTGCCAGTAGTATGGACAGGGGGACCTACAATGAGCAGTTCTTC. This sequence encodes CASSMDRGTYNEQFF.

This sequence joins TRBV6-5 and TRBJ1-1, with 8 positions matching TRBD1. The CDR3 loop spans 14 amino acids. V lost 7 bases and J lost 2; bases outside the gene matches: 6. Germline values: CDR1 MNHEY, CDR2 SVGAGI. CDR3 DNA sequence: TGTGCCAGCACCTTCCAGGGGGCAAACACTGAAGCTTTCTTT. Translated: CASTFQGANTEAFF.

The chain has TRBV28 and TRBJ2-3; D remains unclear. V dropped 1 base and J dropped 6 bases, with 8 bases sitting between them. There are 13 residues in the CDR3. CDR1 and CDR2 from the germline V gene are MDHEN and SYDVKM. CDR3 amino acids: CASSLSLRDTQYF. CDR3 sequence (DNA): TGTGCCAGCAGTTTATCGTTACGGGATACGCAGTATTTT.

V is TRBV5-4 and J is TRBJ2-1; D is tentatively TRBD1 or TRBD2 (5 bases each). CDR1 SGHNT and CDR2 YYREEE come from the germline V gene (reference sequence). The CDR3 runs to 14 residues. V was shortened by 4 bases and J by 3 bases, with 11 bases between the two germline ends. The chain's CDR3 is CASSPGAVYNEQFF. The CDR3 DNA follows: TGTGCCAGCAGCCCCGGGGCGGTCTACAATGAGCAGTTCTTC.

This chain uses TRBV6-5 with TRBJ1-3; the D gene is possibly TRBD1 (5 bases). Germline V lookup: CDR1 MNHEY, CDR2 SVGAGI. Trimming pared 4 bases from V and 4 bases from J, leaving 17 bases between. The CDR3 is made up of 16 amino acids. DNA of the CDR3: TGTGCCAGCAGTTTCGAGAGTGGGACGTCGGGAAACACCATATATTTT. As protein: CASSFESGTSGNTIYF.

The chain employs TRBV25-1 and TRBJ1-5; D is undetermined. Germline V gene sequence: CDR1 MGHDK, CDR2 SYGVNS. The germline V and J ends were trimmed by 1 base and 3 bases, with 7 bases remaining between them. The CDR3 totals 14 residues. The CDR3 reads CASSEWADNQPQHF. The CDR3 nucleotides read TGTGCCAGCAGTGAATGGGCAGACAATCAGCCCCAGCATTTT.

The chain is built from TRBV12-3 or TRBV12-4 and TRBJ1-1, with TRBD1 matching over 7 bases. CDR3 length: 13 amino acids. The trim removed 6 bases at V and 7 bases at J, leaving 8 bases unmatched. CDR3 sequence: CASSPTGTDEAFF. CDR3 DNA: TGTGCCAGCAGCCCTACCGGGACAGATGAAGCTTTCTTT.